In its sample, the clone carrying this TCR beta chain ranks as medium-sized. Its antigen is unidentified. This record belongs to a study of naive and memory T cell subsets. Adult healthy volunteers gave 2.5 ml peripheral blood for whole-blood RNA. For blood and skin samples, reverse transcription used TCR alpha and beta constant primers. The SP2 primer and nested alpha and beta constant region primers amplified ligated cDNA in four rounds. TCRdb used MiXCR to reprocess the 5' RACE reads, holding one entry per CDR3 protein. This sample yields approximately 27,000 distinct CDR3 sequences, of which roughly 25% are seen a single time; over 1.5% belongs to the top ten. Germline V gene lookup returns CDR1 WSHSY and CDR2 SAAADI. J was trimmed by 1 base and V by 3 bases; bases with no gene match: 11. CDR3 length equals 17 residues. Study-level findings and limits: The RNA method is potentially sensitive to activation and differentiation changes.

V usage is TRBV10-2 and J usage is TRBJ2-7; 8 bases are shared with TRBD1. The sequence was obtained from a female donor in good health. This chain's CDR3 is CASSESIVRDRSYEQYF. In nucleotides, the CDR3 is TGCGCCAGCAGTGAATCCATCGTCCGGGACAGGTCCTACGAGCAGTACTTC.